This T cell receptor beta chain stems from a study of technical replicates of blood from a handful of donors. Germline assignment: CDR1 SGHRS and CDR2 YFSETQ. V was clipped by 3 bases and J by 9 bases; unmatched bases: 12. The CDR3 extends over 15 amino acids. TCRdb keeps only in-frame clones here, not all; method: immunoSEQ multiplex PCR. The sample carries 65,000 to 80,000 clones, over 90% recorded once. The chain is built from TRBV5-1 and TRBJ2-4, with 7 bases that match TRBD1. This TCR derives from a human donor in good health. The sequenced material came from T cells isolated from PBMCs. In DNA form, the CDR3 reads TGCGCCAGCAGCTCCACGCAGGGGGATCGGAGCATTCAGTACTTC. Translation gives CASSSTQGDRSIQYF.